Shown below are 16 T cell receptor beta chains from a single sample sequenced in a study of cytomegalovirus exposure and HLA in healthy donors. The repertoire was sequenced with immunoSEQ multiplex PCR; TCRdb's copy has only in-frame clones and lacks some. Of about 300,000 clones in the sample, 88% were seen once. Sequenced material: PBMCs. The receptors come from a woman aged 18-29 years in good health and CMV-seronegative.

The J gene is TRBJ1-4, the V gene TRBV7-3; tentatively, D is TRBD1 (6 bases). The ends were cut back, 0 bases at V and 5 bases at J, with 10 bases in the middle. CDR1 and CDR2 (germline): SGHTA, FQGTGA. This CDR3 comprises 15 residues. CDR3 sequence reads: CASSLTGGGNEKLFF. CDR3 sequence (DNA): TGTGCCAGCAGCTTAACAGGGGGGGGAAATGAAAAACTGTTTTTT.

This clone was observed once. CDR3 nucleotide sequence: TGTGCCAGCAGCTTGTCTCCCGCAGGGACAAGAGACACTGAAGCTTTCTTT. Translation gives CASSLSPAGTRDTEAFF. The gene calls are TRBV11-1 and TRBJ1-1; a possible D gene is TRBD1 (6 bases). The germline CDR1 and CDR2 sequences are SGHAT and FQDESV (reference sequence). The CDR3 consists of 17 residues. The V end lost 3 bases, the J end lost 3 bases, and 20 bases lay between the germline ends. Drawing the rest from reference TRBV11-1 and TRBJ1-1, the complete variable domain is EAEVAQSPRYKITEKSQAVAFWCDPISGHATLYWYRQILGQGPELLVQFQDESVVDDSQLPKDRFSAERLKGVDSTLKIQPAELGDSAMYLCASSLSPAGTRDTEAFFGQGTRLTVV.

CDR3 DNA sequence: TGTGCCAGCAGTGAGTGGGAAGGTGGGACAAACTACGAGCAGTACTTC. It encodes CASSEWEGGTNYEQYF. This sequence joins TRBV6-1 and TRBJ2-7; TRBD1 might be the D (6 bases). V was clipped by 3 bases and J by 3 bases, with 18 bases between them. The CDR3 extends over 16 amino acids. Looked up from germline, CDR1 is MNHNS and CDR2 is SASEGT.

V is TRBV10-3 and J is TRBJ1-5; tentative D call: TRBD1 (6 bases). The ends were cut back, 10 bases at V and 3 bases at J, with 13 bases in the middle. This CDR3 is built from 13 residues. Germline CDR1 ENHRY, CDR2 SYGVKD. The CDR3, as DNA: TGTGCCACCGCGGACAGCTCCAATCAGCCCCAGCATTTT. Translated: CATADSSNQPQHF.

The chain couples TRBV18 to TRBJ2-1; 9 bases match TRBD2. CDR3 length equals 17 residues. V lost 4 bases and J lost 0; bases outside the gene matches: 7. Germline V gives CDR1 KGHSH, CDR2 LQKENI. The CDR3 reads CASSLRGGGDSYNEQFF. The CDR3 nucleotides are TGTGCCAGCTCACTACGCGGGGGGGGAGACTCCTACAATGAGCAGTTCTTC.

A word on this clone: The same CDR3 also results from other DNA sequences found in this sample. This chain joins TRBV4-1 and TRBJ1-1; TRBD1 matches 8 bases. J lost 1 base, V lost 1 base, and 2 bases had no gene match. The CDR3 loop spans 15 amino acids. Germline CDR1 and CDR2: MGHRA and YSYEKL. CDR3 sequence: CASSQVGTGNTEAFF. CDR3 in DNA: TGCGCCAGCAGCCAAGTCGGGACAGGGAACACTGAAGCTTTCTTT.

The chain employs TRBV9 and TRBJ2-1, with TRBD2 matching 13 bases. Germline V gene sequence: CDR1 SGDLS, CDR2 YYNGEE. The V segment lost 4 bases and the J segment 9 bases; nucleotides outside the gene matches: 10. This CDR3 spans 16 amino acids. The CDR3 here is CASSPRTSGGGGEQFF. The CDR3 DNA reads TGTGCCAGCAGCCCGCGGACTAGCGGGGGCGGGGGTGAGCAGTTCTTC.

The rearrangement links TRBV5-1 to TRBJ2-1; TRBD2 aligns across 10 bases. The junction had 2 bases not matched to a gene; V was cut back by 1 base and J by 4 bases. The CDR3 length is 15 residues. The germline V gene has CDR1 SGHRS and CDR2 YFSETQ. CDR3 amino acids: CASSLIAGGYNEQFF. CDR3 in DNA: TGCGCCAGCAGCTTGATAGCGGGAGGATACAATGAGCAGTTCTTC. Drawing the rest from reference TRBV5-1 and TRBJ2-1, the complete variable domain is KAGVTQTPRYLIKTRGQQVTLSCSPISGHRSVSWYQQTPGQGLQFLFEYFSETQRNKGNFPGRFSGRQFSNSRSEMNVSTLELGDSALYLCASSLIAGGYNEQFFGPGTRLTVL.

The chain joins TRBV5-1 to TRBJ2-7, with 10 bases matching TRBD1. The CDR3 has 16 residues. With 0 bases clipped from V and 5 bases from J, the junction kept 8 bases outside the gene matches. The germline V gene has CDR1 SGHRS and CDR2 YFSETQ. The CDR3 coding sequence is TGCGCCAGCAGCTTGGGACCGGGACAGGGGATCAACGAGCAGTACTTC. It is translated as CASSLGPGQGINEQYF.

The chain has TRBV28 and TRBJ1-2; 11 positions agree with TRBD1. V lost 5 bases, J lost 2 bases, and 4 bases stayed unmatched. Germline loops: CDR1 MDHEN, CDR2 SYDVKM. The CDR3 is 15 residues long. CDR3 bases: TGTGCCAGCAGTGCGGGGACAGGGGGAAACTATGGCTACACCTTC. Protein sequence: CASSAGTGGNYGYTF.

The chain is built from TRBV6-6 and TRBJ2-3; TRBD1 agrees at 11 bases. V dropped 2 bases and J dropped 7; count of bases not matched to a gene: 5. Germline V gene data show CDR1 as MNHNY and CDR2 as SVGAGI (reference sequence). CDR3 size: 15 residues. This chain's CDR3 is CASSYGTGGGYTQYF. For the CDR3, the DNA is TGTGCCAGCAGTTACGGGACAGGGGGTGGGTATACGCAGTATTTT.

CDR3 protein: CASSRGQGGSYEQYF. The CDR3 DNA sequence: TGTGCCAGCAGCCGCGGACAGGGTGGATCCTACGAGCAGTACTTC. The rearrangement joins TRBV6-5 to TRBJ2-7; 8 bases line up with TRBD1. The CDR3 consists of 15 residues. Germline V gene lookup returns CDR1 MNHEY and CDR2 SVGAGI. The trim removed 6 bases at V and 1 base at J, leaving 8 bases unmatched.

V usage is TRBV2 and J usage is TRBJ2-7; 7 bases are a match to TRBD2. Germline V CDR1 and CDR2: SNHLY, FYNNEI. V trimming: 6 bases; J trimming: 7 bases; junction bases outside the gene matches: 18. The CDR3 contains 16 residues. CDR3 sequence: CASRSLAERLRREQYF. The CDR3 bases are TGTGCCAGCAGATCTCTAGCGGAACGTTTGAGGCGGGAGCAGTACTTC.

The chain is built from TRBV6-1 and TRBJ2-1; 8 bases are a match to TRBD2. The CDR3 consists of 14 residues. The J segment lost 8 bases and the V segment lost 6 bases, leaving 9 bases of the junction unmatched. Germline lookup yields CDR1 MNHNS and CDR2 SASEGT. CDR3 sequence: CASRERERGYEQFF. CDR3 in DNA: TGTGCCAGCAGGGAGCGGGAGCGGGGATATGAGCAGTTCTTC.

V and J are TRBV9 and TRBJ2-3; no definite D call. Per germline, CDR1 SGDLS and CDR2 YYNGEE. Trimming cost V 0 bases and J 6 bases, with 8 bases left between them. This CDR3 is 13 amino acids long. The CDR3 DNA reads as TGTGCCAGCAGCGTAGTGACCGGGGATACGCAGTATTTT. Protein: CASSVVTGDTQYF.

A remark on this clone: At one boundary the junction diverges from the germline segment, which might be a read error. V is TRBV7-7 and J is TRBJ2-5; a weak D match, TRBD2 (5 bases). This CDR3 contains 14 residues. Germline CDR1 and CDR2: SSHAT and FNYEAQ (reference sequence). The CDR3 nucleotides read TGTGCTAGCAGCTTAGGTGGGAGCCGGGAGACCCAGTACTTC. This codes for CASSLGGSRETQYF.